One sample yielded the 30 T cell receptor beta chains listed below, sequenced in a study of T cell responses to AZD1222 COVID-19 vaccine. Clones were read by immunoSEQ multiplex PCR, and TCRdb kept only the in-frame ones, dropping some. The table has some 140,000 clones, more than 90% seen once; the top ten hold about 3%. The material was peripheral blood, obtained on day 0 of AZD1222 vaccination. These receptors were taken from an adult in good health.

The chain links TRBV5-6 to TRBJ2-1, with 8 bases matching TRBD2. This CDR3 comprises 12 residues. J was trimmed by 9 bases and V by 3 bases; bases with no gene match: 2. Germline CDR1 reads SGHDT; CDR2 reads YYEEEE. The CDR3 sequence: CASSSAGAEQFF. CDR3 DNA: TGTGCCAGCAGCTCAGCGGGAGCTGAGCAGTTCTTC.

The J gene is TRBJ1-1, the V gene TRBV5-1; 7 bases align to TRBD1. Germline CDR1 reads SGHRS; CDR2 reads YFSETQ. This CDR3 has 15 residues. V was pared by 4 bases and J by 6 bases, with 12 bases of the junction left unmatched. CDR3 sequence: CASSPKQGSTAEAFF. CDR3 DNA sequence: TGCGCCAGCAGCCCAAAACAGGGGTCGACCGCTGAAGCTTTCTTT. The full variable domain, completed using reference TRBV5-1 and TRBJ1-1, is KAGVTQTPRYLIKTRGQQVTLSCSPISGHRSVSWYQQTPGQGLQFLFEYFSETQRNKGNFPGRFSGRQFSNSRSEMNVSTLELGDSALYLCASSPKQGSTAEAFFGQGTRLTVV.

The rearrangement joins TRBV12-3 or TRBV12-4 to TRBJ1-1, with a tentative D call TRBD1 (5 bases). This CDR3 spans 13 amino acids. Trimming removed 3 bases at V and 7 bases at J, with 12 bases between. The CDR3 bases are TGTGCCAGCAGTTTCGGCAGGGCCGGTGAAGCTTTCTTT. Translated, it gives CASSFGRAGEAFF.

The rearrangement joins TRBV5-4 to TRBJ2-5; 12 bases fit TRBD2. Germline values: CDR1 SGHNT, CDR2 YYREEE (reference sequence). V dropped 0 bases and J dropped 4; count of bases not matched to a gene: 7. The CDR3 runs to 17 residues. CDR3 sequence (DNA): TGTGCCAGCAGCTTGGATATGCCTAGCGGGAGGGGAGAGACCCAGTACTTC. Protein: CASSLDMPSGRGETQYF.

J is TRBJ1-3 and V is TRBV5-1; 7 bases map to TRBD1. The CDR3 contains 16 residues. The germline V gene encodes CDR1 SGHRS and CDR2 YFSETQ. V shed 5 bases and J 0 bases; nucleotides not matched to a gene: 8. This CDR3 reads CASSDDRVLSGNTIYF. The CDR3 DNA follows: TGCGCCAGCAGTGATGACAGGGTACTCTCTGGAAACACCATATATTTT.

This sequence joins TRBV13 and TRBJ2-1; 9 bases align to TRBD1. Germline-derived CDR1 and CDR2 are PRHDT and FYEKMQ (reference sequence). With V trimmed by 5 bases and J by 4 bases, 6 bases remained unmatched. The length of the CDR3 is 15 residues. CDR3 nucleotide sequence: TGTGCCAGCAGCGCGTCCGGGACAGGGTACAATGAGCAGTTCTTC. Protein: CASSASGTGYNEQFF. Full variable domain (rest looked up from reference TRBV13 and TRBJ2-1): AAGVIQSPRHLIKEKRETATLKCYPIPRHDTVYWYQQGPGQDPQFLISFYEKMQSDKGSIPDRFSAQQFSDYHSELNMSSLELGDSALYFCASSASGTGYNEQFFGPGTRLTVL.

This rearrangement joins TRBV4-2 to TRBJ1-5; TRBD1 might be the D (6 bases). Germline-derived CDR1 and CDR2 are LGHNA and YNFKEQ. The V end lost 3 bases, the J end lost 2 bases, and 11 bases lay between the germline ends. The CDR3 extends over 15 amino acids. For the CDR3, the DNA is TGTGCCAGCAGCCAGGAGGGGGGTGGCAATCAGCCCCAGCATTTT. Its protein product is CASSQEGGGNQPQHF.

The chain links TRBV2 to TRBJ2-5; 10 bases line up with TRBD2. Trimming cost V 8 bases and J 5 bases; bases outside gene matches: 11. This CDR3 comprises 15 residues. Germline lookup yields CDR1 SNHLY and CDR2 FYNNEI. The CDR3 is CASVSGRAQGETQYF. The CDR3 DNA reads TGTGCCAGCGTCAGCGGGAGGGCCCAGGGGGAGACCCAGTACTTC.

The rearrangement uses TRBV9 and TRBJ1-2; D unclear. Germline CDR1 SGDLS, CDR2 YYNGEE. CDR3 length: 14 residues. Deletions cut 2 bases from V and 7 bases from J, with 15 bases between. The CDR3 sequence is CASSVSHGPGGYTF. CDR3 DNA sequence: TGTGCCAGCAGCGTCTCCCACGGGCCCGGTGGCTACACCTTC.

The genes are TRBV27 and TRBJ2-2; tentative D call: TRBD2 (5 bases). Trimming removed 6 bases from V and 6 bases from J, with 14 bases in between. Germline V lookup: CDR1 MNHEY, CDR2 SMNVEV (reference sequence). The CDR3 contains 14 residues. CDR3 DNA: TGTGCCAGCAGAACCGCGGGTTACCCCGGGGAGCTGTTTTTT. The encoded protein is CASRTAGYPGELFF.

The V call is TRBV10-3, the J call TRBJ1-3, with 8 nucleotides matching TRBD1. V shed 11 bases, J shed 4 bases, and the junction held 4 bases outside the gene matches. CDR1 and CDR2 (germline): ENHRY, SYGVKD. The CDR3 covers 12 residues. For the CDR3, the DNA is TGTGCCTCCGGGACAGGAGGAAACACCATATATTTT. Protein product: CASGTGGNTIYF.

This chain joins TRBV19 and TRBJ1-2; possible D gene TRBD1, 6 bases. Per germline, CDR1 LNHDA and CDR2 SQIVND (reference sequence). Trimming shortened V by 3 bases and J by 8 bases, and 19 bases separated the two germline ends. This CDR3 has 15 amino acids. DNA for the CDR3: TGTGCCAGTAGTATCGACAGGACCAACGTCGGGGGCTACACCTTC. Protein: CASSIDRTNVGGYTF.

The chain carries TRBV2 and TRBJ2-2, with 7 bases that match TRBD2. The CDR3 consists of 17 residues. The junction had 18 bases not matched to a gene; V was cut back by 5 bases and J by 9 bases. Germline values: CDR1 SNHLY, CDR2 FYNNEI. CDR3: CASSPAESGMGSWELFF. The CDR3 DNA follows: TGTGCCAGCAGTCCAGCCGAAAGCGGGATGGGGTCCTGGGAGCTGTTTTTT.

The chain joins TRBV28 to TRBJ1-2, with D tentatively TRBD1 (5 bases). V lost 5 bases to trimming and J lost 2 bases, with 9 bases between them. The CDR3 totals 13 residues. Germline V gene lookup returns CDR1 MDHEN and CDR2 SYDVKM. The CDR3 DNA sequence: TGTGCCAGCAGTCAGGGAGTCAACTATGGCTACACCTTC. This codes for CASSQGVNYGYTF.

The chain carries TRBV18 and TRBJ1-5; 8 positions match TRBD1. CDR1 is KGHSH and CDR2 is LQKENI in the germline V gene. V was pared by 3 bases and J by 3 bases, with 1 base of the junction left unmatched. The CDR3 totals 14 residues. The CDR3 bases are TGTGCCAGCTCACCGGGACAGGACAATCAGCCCCAGCATTTT. This translates into CASSPGQDNQPQHF.

This clone was recorded once. This chain connects TRBV20-1 to TRBJ2-3; 7 nucleotides match TRBD1. Germline V gives CDR1 DFQATT, CDR2 SNEGSKA (reference sequence). Germline trimming cut 3 bases from V and 7 bases from J; bases unmatched to any gene: 13. The length of the CDR3 is 15 residues. Here the CDR3 DNA reads TGCAGTGCTAGTGGCTCTGAGGGGGCCCCTAATACGCAGTATTTT. It is translated as CSASGSEGAPNTQYF.

V gene TRBV7-6 combines with J gene TRBJ2-2, with D possibly TRBD1 on 6 matching bases. The germline V gene has CDR1 SGHVS and CDR2 FNYEAQ. This CDR3 contains 15 residues. V was cut by 6 bases and J by 6 bases, with 17 bases left in between. For the CDR3, the DNA is TGTGCCAGCAGTCTACAGGGAATGGATGCCGGGGAGCTGTTTTTT. It encodes CASSLQGMDAGELFF.

The gene calls are TRBV5-1 and TRBJ2-5; 7 bases map to TRBD1. The germline V gene encodes CDR1 SGHRS and CDR2 YFSETQ. J gave up 2 bases and V 5 bases, and 9 bases lay outside the gene matches. This CDR3 region has 15 residues. The chain's CDR3 is CASRLDPGQQETQYF. As DNA, the CDR3 is TGCGCCAGCAGGCTGGATCCGGGACAGCAAGAGACCCAGTACTTC.

The CDR3 region is CASSVAGSGGGYGYTF. CDR3 nucleotides: TGTGCCAGCAGCGTAGCGGGGAGCGGGGGCGGCTATGGCTACACCTTC. This sequence joins TRBV9 and TRBJ1-2; D perhaps matches TRBD1 (6 bases). CDR3 length: 16 residues. Between the trimmed V and J ends, which lost 0 bases and 4 bases, there was a span of 16 bases. Germline assignment: CDR1 SGDLS and CDR2 YYNGEE.

The chain joins TRBV15 to TRBJ2-7, with TRBD2 matching 9 bases. V was pared by 1 base and J by 7 bases, with 2 bases of the junction left unmatched. This CDR3 is built from 13 residues. The germline V gene encodes CDR1 LNHNV and CDR2 YYDKDF (reference sequence). CDR3 nucleotides: TGTGCCACCAGCAGAGCGCTAGCGGGAGAGCAGTACTTC. Translation: CATSRALAGEQYF.

This clone was seen more than once but under ten times. The chain uses TRBV29-1 and TRBJ1-1; TRBD1 matches 7 bases. V lost 7 bases to trimming and J lost 1 base; unmatched junction nucleotides: 6. The CDR3 totals 13 residues. Germline lookup yields CDR1 SQVTM and CDR2 ANQGSEA. The CDR3 DNA is TGCAGCGCTGCGACAGGGACGAACACTGAAGCTTTCTTT. It codes for CSAATGTNTEAFF.

The V and J genes are TRBV6-5 and TRBJ2-7; unclear D gene. CDR1 and CDR2 (germline): MNHEY, SVGAGI. The CDR3 is made up of 14 amino acids. V was shortened by 2 bases and J by 0 bases, with 8 bases between the two germline ends. The CDR3 nucleotides are TGTGCCAGCAGTTACAGCCGGGTCTCCTACGAGCAGTACTTC. This sequence encodes CASSYSRVSYEQYF.

This clone was seen only once. The CDR3 is CASSPTGTENQPQHF. The CDR3 DNA reads as TGCGCCAGCAGCCCCACCGGGACAGAAAATCAGCCCCAGCATTTT. The chain employs TRBV4-1 and TRBJ1-5; 7 bases agree with TRBD1. V lost 4 bases, J lost 4 bases, and 7 bases stayed unmatched. Germline lookup yields CDR1 MGHRA and CDR2 YSYEKL. This CDR3 contains 15 residues.

In nucleotides, the CDR3 is TGTGCCAGCAGTGAAGACGGTAATCAGCCCCAGCATTTT. Translating it yields CASSEDGNQPQHF. The chain employs TRBV2 and TRBJ1-5; D gene uncertain. Trimming pared 1 base from V and 4 bases from J, leaving 5 bases between. Germline CDR1 and CDR2: SNHLY and FYNNEI. This CDR3 is built from 13 residues.

The chain couples TRBV19 to TRBJ2-1, with a possible D match to TRBD2 (6 bases). The germline V and J ends were trimmed by 7 bases and 2 bases, with 18 bases remaining between them. CDR3 length: 16 amino acids. CDR1 is LNHDA, CDR2 SQIVND, per germline (reference sequence). The CDR3 sequence is CASKEGGTHAYNEQFF. DNA for the CDR3: TGTGCCAGTAAGGAGGGAGGTACCCATGCCTACAATGAGCAGTTCTTC. The full variable domain, with the rest looked up from reference TRBV19 and TRBJ2-1, is DGGITQSPKYLFRKEGQNVTLSCEQNLNHDAMYWYRQDPGQGLRLIYYSQIVNDFQKGDIAEGYSVSREKKESFPLTVTSAQKNPTAFYLCASKEGGTHAYNEQFFGPGTRLTVL.

The rearrangement uses TRBV29-1 and TRBJ1-6, with TRBD1 identical over 8 bases. CDR3 size: 13 residues. From germline, CDR1 is SQVTM and CDR2 ANQGSEA. V trimming: 6 bases; J trimming: 8 bases; junction bases outside the gene matches: 6. CDR3 amino acids: CSVADRADSPLHF. The CDR3 nucleotides are TGCAGCGTAGCGGACAGGGCGGATTCACCCCTCCACTTT.

The rearrangement joins TRBV6-2 or TRBV6-3 to TRBJ2-3, with TRBD2 matching 12 bases. After removal of 2 bases from V and 0 bases from J, the junction contained 0 bases not matched to a gene. CDR3 length: 16 amino acids. Germline loops: CDR1 MNHEY, CDR2 SVGEGT. DNA for the CDR3: TGTGCCAGCAGTTACGGGACTAGCGGGAGCACAGATACGCAGTATTTT. Translated: CASSYGTSGSTDTQYF.

This clone was observed a single time. V gene TRBV6-1 combines with J gene TRBJ2-2; D is tentatively TRBD1 or TRBD2 (5 bases each). This CDR3 is 15 amino acids long. CDR1 is MNHNS, CDR2 SASEGT, per germline. V was cut by 1 base and J by 5 bases, with 11 bases left in between. The CDR3 sequence is CASSEGGFRTGELFF. The CDR3 coding sequence is TGTGCCAGCAGTGAAGGGGGGTTTAGGACCGGGGAGCTGTTTTTT.

The J gene is TRBJ1-1, the V gene TRBV12-3 or TRBV12-4, with TRBD1 matching 7 bases. V lost 4 bases and J lost 7; bases outside the gene matches: 6. This CDR3 is built from 13 residues. The CDR3 coding sequence is TGTGCCAGCAGTTCCGACAGGGACTATGAAGCTTTCTTT. Residues: CASSSDRDYEAFF.

This clone was counted between two and nine times. The V gene is TRBV28, the J gene TRBJ2-1; D gene ambiguous. Trimming took off 1 base at V and 9 bases at J, with 10 bases between the two ends. Germline loops: CDR1 MDHEN, CDR2 SYDVKM. The CDR3 covers 13 residues. The CDR3 DNA follows: TGTGCCAGCAGTTTATCGCCATGGGGTGAGCAGTTCTTC. It encodes CASSLSPWGEQFF.